These T cell receptor beta chains were read from a single sample in a study of OX40 agonist ivuxolimab in advanced cancers. Only in-frame clones appear in the TCRdb table, and some are missing; sequencing was by immunoSEQ multiplex PCR. The repertoire holds about 45,000 clones, around 84% seen once, with 14% to 15% in the top ten. Sample: CD4+ or CD8+ T cells sorted from blood, taken in a trial of the OX40 agonist ivuxolimab. All receptors derive from an adult with an advanced solid tumor such as melanoma, head and neck, liver or kidney cancer. Both conserved end residues are part of each CDR3. Each record gives: V gene, clone size, J gene, D gene, CDR3 protein, CDR3 DNA. A D gene is named only where the DNA matches it firmly. For some rows the clone size is stated as once, few or many, or as a class when expanded; others skip it.

TRBV4-3	once	TRBJ2-4	TRBD1	CASSQDRITGVSKNIQYF	TGCGCCAGCAGCCAAGATCGGATCACAGGGGTATCCAAAAACATTCAGTACTTC
TRBV15	once	TRBJ1-5	-	CATSPSRVASNQPQHF	TGTGCCACCAGCCCGAGCAGGGTGGCTAGCAATCAGCCCCAGCATTTT
TRBV11-2	-	TRBJ1-1	-	CASSLAWGARAEAFF	TGTGCCAGCAGCTTAGCGTGGGGGGCTCGTGCTGAAGCTTTCTTT
TRBV5-1	many	TRBJ1-1	-	CASSGLTGANTEAFF	TGCGCCAGCAGCGGCCTGACAGGCGCGAACACTGAAGCTTTCTTT
TRBV6-5	-	TRBJ1-1	-	CASRTTVNTEAFF	TGTGCCAGCAGAACGACAGTCAACACTGAAGCTTTCTTT
TRBV30	-	TRBJ1-2	TRBD1	CAWRYRDRGLYGYTF	TGTGCCTGGAGATACCGGGACAGGGGACTCTATGGCTACACCTTC
TRBV27	-	TRBJ2-5	TRBD2	CASSLGIAGGETQYF	TGTGCCAGCAGTTTAGGGATAGCGGGAGGTGAGACCCAGTACTTC
TRBV9	-	TRBJ2-7	TRBD2	CASSGLAPTEQYF	TGTGCCAGCAGCGGACTAGCGCCCACTGAGCAGTACTTC
TRBV11-1	once	TRBJ2-1	TRBD2	CASNPLTSGGGNEQFF	TGTGCCAGCAATCCGTTGACTAGCGGGGGAGGCAATGAGCAGTTCTTC
TRBV4-1	-	TRBJ1-2	-	CASSQDLIGQGSYGYTF	TGCGCCAGCAGCCAAGATCTCATCGGGCAGGGGAGCTATGGCTACACCTTC
TRBV28	-	TRBJ2-1	TRBD2	CASSFGTSGRVSYNEQFF	TGTGCCAGCAGTTTCGGGACTAGCGGGAGAGTTAGCTACAATGAGCAGTTCTTC
TRBV28	once	TRBJ2-7	-	CASSLGAAYEQYF	TGTGCCAGCAGTCTCGGGGCCGCCTACGAGCAGTACTTC
TRBV2	-	TRBJ2-7	-	CASRYGRAYEQYF	TGTGCCAGCAGATACGGCAGAGCCTACGAGCAGTACTTC
TRBV27	once	TRBJ2-3	TRBD2	CASSLVAGVATDTQYF	TGTGCCAGCAGTTTGGTAGCGGGGGTCGCCACAGATACGCAGTATTTT
TRBV11-2	-	TRBJ2-3	-	CASSWMGGSTDTQYF	TGTGCCAGCAGCTGGATGGGTGGGAGCACAGATACGCAGTATTTT
TRBV6-5	-	TRBJ1-1	-	CASSWARVNTEAFF	TGTGCCAGCAGCTGGGCGAGGGTGAACACTGAAGCTTTCTTT
TRBV9	-	TRBJ2-5	TRBD2	CASSVERTSGGRRETQYF	TGTGCCAGCAGCGTAGAGAGGACTAGCGGGGGGCGGAGAGAGACCCAGTACTTC
TRBV7-9	few	TRBJ1-5	-	CASSPGTAPYQPQHF	TGTGCCAGCAGCCCCGGGACTGCTCCTTATCAGCCCCAGCATTTT
TRBV19	-	TRBJ1-2	-	CASSIIWQGGGYGYTF	TGTGCCAGTAGTATAATATGGCAGGGCGGCGGCTATGGCTACACCTTC
TRBV27	-	TRBJ2-2	TRBD2	CASSLAGGDTGELFF	TGTGCCAGCAGCTTAGCGGGAGGTGACACCGGGGAGCTGTTTTTT
TRBV7-7	few	TRBJ2-7	TRBD1	CASSLGTGSEQYF	TGTGCTAGCAGCTTAGGGACAGGGAGCGAGCAGTACTTC
TRBV10-1	-	TRBJ2-7	-	CASSPSGTYEQYF	TGCGCCAGCAGTCCCTCCGGCACTTACGAGCAGTACTTC
TRBV11-3	-	TRBJ1-6	-	CASSPRNTALSPLHF	TGTGCCAGCAGCCCCCGTAACACGGCTCTTTCACCCCTCCACTTT
TRBV10-3	-	TRBJ2-7	-	CATGGVNRVTEQYF	TGTGCCACCGGGGGAGTAAACAGGGTGACCGAGCAGTACTTC
TRBV11-2	-	TRBJ2-7	-	CASSPGISYEQYF	TGTGCCAGCAGCCCGGGTATCTCCTACGAGCAGTACTTC
TRBV7-9	-	TRBJ2-2	-	CASSLRGVNTGELFF	TGTGCCAGCAGCTTAAGGGGCGTGAACACCGGGGAGCTGTTTTTT
TRBV4-2	-	TRBJ1-1	-	CASSQAGSLRNTEAFF	TGTGCCAGCAGCCAAGCCGGTAGTTTGAGGAACACTGAAGCTTTCTTT
TRBV19	medium-sized	TRBJ1-5	-	CATATGDSNQPQHF	TGTGCCACCGCAACAGGAGATAGCAATCAGCCCCAGCATTTT